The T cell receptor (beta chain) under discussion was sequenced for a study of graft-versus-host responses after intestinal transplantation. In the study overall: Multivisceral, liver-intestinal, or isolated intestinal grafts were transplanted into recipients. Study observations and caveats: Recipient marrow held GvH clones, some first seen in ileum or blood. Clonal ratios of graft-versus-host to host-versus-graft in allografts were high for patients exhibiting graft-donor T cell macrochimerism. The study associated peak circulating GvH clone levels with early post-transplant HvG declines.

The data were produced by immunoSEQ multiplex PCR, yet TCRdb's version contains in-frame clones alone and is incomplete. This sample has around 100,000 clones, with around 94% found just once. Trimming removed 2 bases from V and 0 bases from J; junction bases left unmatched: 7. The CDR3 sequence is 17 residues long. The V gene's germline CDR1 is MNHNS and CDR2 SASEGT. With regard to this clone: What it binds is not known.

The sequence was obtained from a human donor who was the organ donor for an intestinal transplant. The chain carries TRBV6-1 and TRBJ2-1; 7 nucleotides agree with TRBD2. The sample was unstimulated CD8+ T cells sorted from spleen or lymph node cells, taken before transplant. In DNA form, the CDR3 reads TGTGCCAGCAGTGAATGGGGGGGGGTCCTCTCCTACAATGAGCAGTTCTTC. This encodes CASSEWGGVLSYNEQFF.